This TCR beta chain is drawn from a study of T cell repertoires in cytomegalovirus infection. Study-wide context: CMV epitopes that were recently identified and HLA-C-restricted were used alongside well-studied HLA-B-restricted ones. Public TCR beta signatures provided an indication of both CMV infection and a matching HLA type. Study conclusions and caveats: Predominance within the ex vivo response was attributable to HLA-C-restricted CMV-specific TCR beta clonotypes. The study identified carriers of CMV plus the relevant HLA from cumulative public TCR beta family frequency.

TCRdb itself ran the reads through MiXCR, one entry per CDR3 protein. The repertoire has some 38,000 distinct CDR3 sequences, about 52% of them found once; the top ten carry around 90%. For this clonotype: What it binds is unknown.

V lost 8 bases, J lost 1 base, and 11 bases lay in between. Germline V CDR1 and CDR2: MNHNS, SASEGT. The CDR3 consists of 13 residues. The sequenced sample was CD8+ T cells from cultured PBMCs, obtained from culture after CMV antigen stimulation. This TCR was sampled from a human donor in good health (CMV status not recorded). Some clones in this sample may be carry-over from other donors' samples. V gene TRBV6-1 combines with J gene TRBJ1-1, with D uncertain. The CDR3 region is CASWKHQNTEAFF. The CDR3 nucleotides are TGTGCCAGCTGGAAACATCAGAACACTGAAGCTTTCTTT.